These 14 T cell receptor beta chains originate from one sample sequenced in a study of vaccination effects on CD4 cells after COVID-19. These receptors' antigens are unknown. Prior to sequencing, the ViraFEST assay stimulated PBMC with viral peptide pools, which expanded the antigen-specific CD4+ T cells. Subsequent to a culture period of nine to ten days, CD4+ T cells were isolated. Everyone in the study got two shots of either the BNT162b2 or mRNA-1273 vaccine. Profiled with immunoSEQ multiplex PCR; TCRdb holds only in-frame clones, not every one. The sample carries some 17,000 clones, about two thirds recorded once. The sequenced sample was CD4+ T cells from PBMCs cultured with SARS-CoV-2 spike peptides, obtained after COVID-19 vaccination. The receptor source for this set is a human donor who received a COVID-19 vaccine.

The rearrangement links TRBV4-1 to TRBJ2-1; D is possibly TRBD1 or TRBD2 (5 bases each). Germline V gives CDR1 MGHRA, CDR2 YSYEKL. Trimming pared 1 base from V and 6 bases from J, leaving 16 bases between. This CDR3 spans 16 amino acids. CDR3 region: CASSQGGFGGPNEQFF. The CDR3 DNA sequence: TGCGCCAGCAGCCAAGGTGGGTTTGGGGGACCCAATGAGCAGTTCTTC.

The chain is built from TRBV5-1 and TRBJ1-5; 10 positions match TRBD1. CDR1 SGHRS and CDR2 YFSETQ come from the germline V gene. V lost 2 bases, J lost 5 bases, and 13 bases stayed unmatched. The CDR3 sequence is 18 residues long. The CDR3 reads CASSLRPSTGGWDQPQHF. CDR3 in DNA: TGCGCCAGCAGCTTACGACCGTCGACAGGGGGCTGGGATCAGCCCCAGCATTTT.

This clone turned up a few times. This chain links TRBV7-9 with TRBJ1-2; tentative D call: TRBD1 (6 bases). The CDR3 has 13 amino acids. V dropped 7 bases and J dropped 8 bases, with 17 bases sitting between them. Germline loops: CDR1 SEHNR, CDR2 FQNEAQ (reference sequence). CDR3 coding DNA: TGTGCCAGCACCCCAGTGGGGGCGGCAGGCTACACCTTC. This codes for CASTPVGAAGYTF.

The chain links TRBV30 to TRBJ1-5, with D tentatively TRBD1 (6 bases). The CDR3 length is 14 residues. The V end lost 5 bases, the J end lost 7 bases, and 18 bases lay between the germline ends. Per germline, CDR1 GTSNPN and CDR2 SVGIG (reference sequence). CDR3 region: CAWSHAGVAQPQHF. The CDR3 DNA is TGTGCCTGGTCCCACGCAGGGGTTGCCCAGCCCCAGCATTTT.

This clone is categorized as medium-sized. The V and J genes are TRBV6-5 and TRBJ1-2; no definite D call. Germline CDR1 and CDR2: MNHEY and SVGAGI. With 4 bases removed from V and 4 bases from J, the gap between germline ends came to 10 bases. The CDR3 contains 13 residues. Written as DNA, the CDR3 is TGTGCCAGCAGTTTTGCGATTTCCTATGGCTACACCTTC. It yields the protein CASSFAISYGYTF.

CDR3 sequence: CASSVGSGAGTEAFF. CDR3 nucleotides: TGTGCCAGCAGCGTAGGGTCGGGGGCGGGCACTGAAGCTTTCTTT. The rearrangement links TRBV9 to TRBJ1-1, with TRBD1 as a possible D gene (6 bases). The CDR3 has 15 amino acids. Germline loops: CDR1 SGDLS, CDR2 YYNGEE. Trimming pared 0 bases from V and 4 bases from J, leaving 13 bases between.

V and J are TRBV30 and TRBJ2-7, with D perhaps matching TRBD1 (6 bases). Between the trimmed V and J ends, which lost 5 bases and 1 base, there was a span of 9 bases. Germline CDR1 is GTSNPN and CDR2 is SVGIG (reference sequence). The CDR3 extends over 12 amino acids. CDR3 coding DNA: TGTGCCTGGGGACAGCTTTCCTACGAGCAGTACTTC. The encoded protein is CAWGQLSYEQYF. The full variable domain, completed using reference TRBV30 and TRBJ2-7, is SQTIHQWPATLVQPVGSPLSLECTVEGTSNPNLYWYRQAAGRGLQLLFYSVGIGQISSEVPQNLSASRPQDRQFILSSKKLLLSDSGFYLCAWGQLSYEQYFGPGTRLTVT.

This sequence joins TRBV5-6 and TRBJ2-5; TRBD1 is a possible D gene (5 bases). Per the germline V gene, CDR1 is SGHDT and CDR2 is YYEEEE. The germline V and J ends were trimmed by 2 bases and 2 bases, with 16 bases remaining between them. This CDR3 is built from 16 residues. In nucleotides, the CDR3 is TGTGCCAGCAGCTTCACCGGACAAAGGGCGCAAGAGACCCAGTACTTC. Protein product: CASSFTGQRAQETQYF.

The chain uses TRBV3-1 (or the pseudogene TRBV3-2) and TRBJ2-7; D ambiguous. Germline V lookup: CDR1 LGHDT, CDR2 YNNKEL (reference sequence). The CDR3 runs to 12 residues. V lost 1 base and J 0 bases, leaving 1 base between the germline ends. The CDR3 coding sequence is TGTGCCAGCAGCCAAGCCTCCTACGAGCAGTACTTC. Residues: CASSQASYEQYF.

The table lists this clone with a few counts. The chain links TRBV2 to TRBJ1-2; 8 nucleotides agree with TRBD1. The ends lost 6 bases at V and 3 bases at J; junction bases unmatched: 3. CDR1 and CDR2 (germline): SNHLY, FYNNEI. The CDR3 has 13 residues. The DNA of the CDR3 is TGTGCCAGCAGAAAGGACAGGGACTATGGCTACACCTTC. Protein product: CASRKDRDYGYTF.

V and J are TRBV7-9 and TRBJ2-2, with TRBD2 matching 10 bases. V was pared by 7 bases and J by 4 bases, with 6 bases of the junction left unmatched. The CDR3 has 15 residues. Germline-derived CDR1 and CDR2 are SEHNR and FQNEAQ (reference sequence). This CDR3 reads CASTVAGGLTGELFF. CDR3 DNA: TGTGCCAGCACCGTAGCGGGAGGTCTCACCGGGGAGCTGTTTTTT.

In nucleotides, the CDR3 is TGCAGTGCTATTTCCAACTATGGCTACACCTTC. This sequence encodes CSAISNYGYTF. The chain carries TRBV20-1 and TRBJ1-2; D gene unclear. From germline, CDR1 is DFQATT and CDR2 SNEGSKA (reference sequence). The length of the CDR3 is 11 residues. V lost 4 bases and J lost 2, with 5 bases in between.

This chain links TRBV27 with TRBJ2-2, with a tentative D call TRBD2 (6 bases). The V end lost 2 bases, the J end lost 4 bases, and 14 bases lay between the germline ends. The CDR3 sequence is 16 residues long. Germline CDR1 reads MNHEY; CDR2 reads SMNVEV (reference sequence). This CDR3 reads CASSLNSGGSTGELFF. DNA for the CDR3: TGTGCCAGCAGTTTAAACTCCGGGGGAAGCACCGGGGAGCTGTTTTTT.

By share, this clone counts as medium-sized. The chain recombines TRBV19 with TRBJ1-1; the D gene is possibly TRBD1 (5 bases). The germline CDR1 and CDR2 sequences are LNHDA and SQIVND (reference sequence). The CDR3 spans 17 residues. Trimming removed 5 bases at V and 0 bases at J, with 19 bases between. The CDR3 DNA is TGTGCCAGTAGTGGCGGGACCCTTAGGATTATGAACACTGAAGCTTTCTTT. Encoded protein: CASSGGTLRIMNTEAFF.